This T cell receptor beta chain derives from a study of shared clonotypes between healthy human individuals. The CDR3 has 12 residues. The V end was cut by 0 bases, the J end by 9 bases, with 7 bases between. Germline V gene sequence: CDR1 SGDLS, CDR2 YYNGEE. The assay was immunoSEQ multiplex PCR, and TCRdb's table has in-frame clones only and misses some. The sample gives a few hundred thousand clones, 65% of which show up once; more than 9.5% is in the top ten. The receptor's source is a man younger than 40 in good health. The V and J genes are TRBV9 and TRBJ2-1; the D is unclear. The source material was memory CD4+ T cells sorted from blood. The subset denotes: CD45RA-negative fraction. In DNA form, the CDR3 reads TGTGCCAGCAGCGTAGAGGGTATTGAGCAGTTCTTC. This encodes CASSVEGIEQFF.